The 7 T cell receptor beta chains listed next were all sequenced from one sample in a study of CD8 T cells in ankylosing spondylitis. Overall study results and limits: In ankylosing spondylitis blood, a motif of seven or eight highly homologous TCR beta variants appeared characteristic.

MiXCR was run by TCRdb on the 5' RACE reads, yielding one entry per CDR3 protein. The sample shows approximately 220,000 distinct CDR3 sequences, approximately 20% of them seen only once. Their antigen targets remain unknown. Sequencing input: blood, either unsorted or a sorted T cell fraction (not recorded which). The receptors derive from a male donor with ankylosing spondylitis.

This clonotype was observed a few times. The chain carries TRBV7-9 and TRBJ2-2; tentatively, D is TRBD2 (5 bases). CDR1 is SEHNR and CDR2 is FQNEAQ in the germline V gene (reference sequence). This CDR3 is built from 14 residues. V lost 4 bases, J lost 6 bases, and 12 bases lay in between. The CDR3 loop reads CASSSDWRPGELFF. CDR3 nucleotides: TGTGCCAGCAGCTCGGACTGGAGGCCCGGGGAGCTGTTTTTT.

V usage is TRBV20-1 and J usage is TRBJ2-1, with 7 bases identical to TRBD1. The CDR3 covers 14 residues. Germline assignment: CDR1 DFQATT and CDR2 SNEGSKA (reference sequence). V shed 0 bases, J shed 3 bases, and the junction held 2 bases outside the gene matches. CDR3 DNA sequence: TGCAGTGCTAGAGACCGGACAGGCTACAATGAGCAGTTCTTC. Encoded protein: CSARDRTGYNEQFF.

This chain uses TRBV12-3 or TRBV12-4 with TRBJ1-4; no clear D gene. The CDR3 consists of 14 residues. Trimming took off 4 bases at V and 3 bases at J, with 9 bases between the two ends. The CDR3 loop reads CASSSNGANEKLFF. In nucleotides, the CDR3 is TGTGCCAGCAGTTCGAATGGAGCTAATGAAAAACTGTTTTTT.

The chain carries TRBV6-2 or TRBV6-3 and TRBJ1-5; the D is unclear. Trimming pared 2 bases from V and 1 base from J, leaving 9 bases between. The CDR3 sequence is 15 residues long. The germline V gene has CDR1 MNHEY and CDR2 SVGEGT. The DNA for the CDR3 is TGTGCCAGCAGTTACGAAGGGTTGAGCAATCAGCCCCAGCATTTT. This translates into CASSYEGLSNQPQHF.

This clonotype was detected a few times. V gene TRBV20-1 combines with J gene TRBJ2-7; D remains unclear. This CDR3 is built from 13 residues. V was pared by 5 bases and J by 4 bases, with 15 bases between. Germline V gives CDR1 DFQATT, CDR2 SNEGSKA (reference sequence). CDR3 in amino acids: CSAPPPNTYEQYF. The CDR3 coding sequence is TGCAGTGCTCCCCCTCCAAACACATACGAGCAGTACTTC.

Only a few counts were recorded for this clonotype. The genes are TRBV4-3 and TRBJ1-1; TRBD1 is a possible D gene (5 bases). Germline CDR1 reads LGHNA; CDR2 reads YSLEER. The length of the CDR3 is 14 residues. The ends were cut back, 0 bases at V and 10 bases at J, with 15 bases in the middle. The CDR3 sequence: CASSQDRFQGGAFF. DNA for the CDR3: TGCGCCAGCAGCCAAGATAGGTTCCAGGGAGGAGCTTTCTTT.

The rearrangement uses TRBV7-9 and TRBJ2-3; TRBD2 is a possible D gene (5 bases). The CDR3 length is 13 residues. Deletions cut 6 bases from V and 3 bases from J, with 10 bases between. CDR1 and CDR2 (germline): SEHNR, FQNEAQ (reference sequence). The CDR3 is CASSKEATDTQYF. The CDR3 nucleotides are TGTGCCAGCAGTAAGGAGGCGACAGATACGCAGTATTTT.